One sample yielded the 9 T cell receptor beta chains listed below, sequenced in a study of regulatory T cells in long-lasting Graves disease. Building the TCR beta libraries relied on iRepertoire HTBI primers, and CDR3 regions underwent Arm-PCR. Each CDR3 protein is one row after TCRdb ran MiXCR on the multiplex PCR reads. The profile shows just over 600,000 distinct CDR3 sequences, about 15% of them singletons. Sample time point: newly diagnosed GD, antithyroid drugs for less than 3 months. Following extraction of RNA from PBMCs, that RNA was used to make the TCR library. In addition, the sample was reused for a study of T cells in Graves' hyperthyroidism and ophthalmopathy.

Sequenced material: peripheral blood mononuclear cells (PBMCs), taken at new diagnosis, from a patient treated with antithyroid drugs. Receptors originate from a woman aged 25-40 years with Graves disease.

This clonotype showed up many times. The chain recombines TRBV12-3 or TRBV12-4 with TRBJ1-1, with no clear D. There are 15 residues in the CDR3. V was clipped by 1 base and J by 6 bases, with 15 bases between them. The CDR3 nucleotides read TGTGCCAGCAGTTTAGACAACCTTCTTGTGGCTGAAGCTTTCTTT. Protein: CASSLDNLLVAEAFF.

This clonotype was seen many times. The rearrangement links TRBV24-1 to TRBJ1-5, with D unresolved. The CDR3 contains 14 residues. Looked up from germline, CDR1 is KGHDR and CDR2 is SFDVKD. V was clipped by 5 bases and J by 0 bases, with 7 bases between them. The CDR3 DNA reads TGTGCCACCAGTGGGCAAGGTAGCAATCAGCCCCAGCATTTT. It specifies CATSGQGSNQPQHF.

This clonotype was seen just once. The V and J genes are TRBV19 and TRBJ1-2; no definite D call. V dropped 0 bases and J dropped 4 bases, with 12 bases sitting between them. The CDR3 has 15 amino acids. Germline V gene sequence: CDR1 LNHDA, CDR2 SQIVND (reference sequence). CDR3 in DNA: TGTGCCAGTAGTATAGATCTTCGGGGTGGCTATGGCTACACCTTC. It specifies CASSIDLRGGYGYTF.

This chain uses TRBV6-5 with TRBJ1-2; D remains unclear. V was cut by 0 bases and J by 5 bases, with 7 bases left in between. Germline V CDR1 and CDR2: MNHEY, SVGAGI. This CDR3 has 13 residues. CDR3 coding DNA: TGTGCCAGCAGTTACTCCGGGGAGTATGGCTACACCTTC. It codes for CASSYSGEYGYTF.

The chain carries TRBV5-6 and TRBJ1-2, with 9 bases that match TRBD1. Trimming took 4 bases from V and 6 from J; bases not matched to a gene: 10. CDR3 size: 15 residues. CDR1 SGHDT and CDR2 YYEEEE come from the germline V gene. The chain's CDR3 is CASSGTGTGWNGYTF. CDR3 bases: TGTGCCAGCAGCGGTACCGGGACAGGGTGGAATGGCTACACCTTC.

The V and J genes are TRBV30 and TRBJ2-1; 9 bases are shared with TRBD1. CDR3 length: 15 amino acids. The germline V gene has CDR1 GTSNPN and CDR2 SVGIG (reference sequence). The J segment lost 8 bases and the V segment lost 4 bases, leaving 12 bases of the junction unmatched. As DNA, the CDR3 is TGTGCCTGGAAATATGAGGGGACAGGGCCCTATGAGCAGTTCTTC. Its protein product is CAWKYEGTGPYEQFF.

This clonotype was detected ten times or more. The chain has TRBV9 and TRBJ2-7; TRBD2 matches 9 bases. V shed 7 bases, J shed 6 bases, and the junction held 8 bases outside the gene matches. Germline-derived CDR1 and CDR2 are SGDLS and YYNGEE. This CDR3 is 13 amino acids long. Here the CDR3 DNA reads TGTGCCAGCGGCCCGGGACTAGCCAGCGAGCAGTACTTC. Its translation is CASGPGLASEQYF.

V usage is TRBV10-3 and J usage is TRBJ2-3; D is undetermined. From germline, CDR1 is ENHRY and CDR2 SYGVKD. The CDR3 consists of 16 residues. V was trimmed by 7 bases and J by 0 bases, leaving 17 bases between them. The CDR3 loop reads CAIMPEGPKSTDTQYF. The CDR3 coding sequence is TGTGCCATCATGCCCGAAGGGCCAAAAAGCACAGATACGCAGTATTTT.

The chain couples TRBV7-9 to TRBJ2-7, with D tentatively TRBD1 or TRBD2 (5 bases each). The germline gives CDR1 SEHNR, CDR2 FQNEAQ (reference sequence). The CDR3 contains 11 residues. V lost 11 bases, J lost 6 bases, and 14 bases lay in between. This chain's CDR3 is CASGALGEQYF. The DNA of the CDR3 is TGTGCCTCCGGGGCGTTGGGCGAGCAGTACTTC.